This T cell receptor beta chain was recovered during a study of OX40 agonist ivuxolimab in advanced cancers. Background on the study: At 0.01 to 10 mg/kg, ivuxolimab was administered intravenously to patients every 2 weeks.

The CDR3 runs 15 residues. Per the germline V gene, CDR1 is MNHNY and CDR2 is SVGAGI (reference sequence). Trimming stripped 3 bases from V and 0 bases from J, with 9 bases between. Here immunoSEQ multiplex PCR was the method, and the copy in TCRdb shows in-frame clones only, minus some. The sample gives 65,000 to 100,000 clones, 80% to 90% of which show up once; approximately 0.8% is in the top ten. This sample comprised CD4+ or CD8+ T cells sorted from blood, obtained in a trial of the OX40 agonist ivuxolimab. This TCR was sampled from an adult with an advanced solid tumor such as melanoma, head and neck, liver or kidney cancer. V gene TRBV6-6 combines with J gene TRBJ2-1; unclear D gene. CDR3 nucleotides: TGTGCCAGCAGTTATAGGGTTAGCTCCTACAATGAGCAGTTCTTC. Its protein product is CASSYRVSSYNEQFF.